This TCR beta chain was observed in a study of cytomegalovirus exposure and HLA in healthy donors. Germline assignment: CDR1 SGHVS and CDR2 FQNEAQ. The CDR3 length is 17 residues. Trimming removed 3 bases at V and 0 bases at J, with 18 bases between. PCR amplification relied on 60 Vbeta primers (plus 13 Jbeta primers). Measured with immunoSEQ multiplex PCR; TCRdb has only the in-frame clones, and not every one. The sample gives 90,000 to 100,000 clones, about 83% of which show up once; roughly a sixth is in the top ten. The sample was PBMCs. The TCR comes from a man between 60 and 70 years old in good health and CMV-seropositive. The chain is built from TRBV7-8 and TRBJ2-7; maybe TRBD1 (5 bases). This CDR3 reads CASSFVSWGPSSYEQYF. The CDR3 DNA reads TGTGCCAGCAGCTTTGTAAGTTGGGGCCCGAGCTCCTACGAGCAGTACTTC.